This TCR beta chain was captured by sequencing in a study of Ad26.COV2.S vaccination and SARS-CoV-2 variants. Study summary: Once, or twice with 56 days between doses, Ad26.COV2.S was given intramuscularly.

Treatment of the sample: around 19 received Ad26.COV2.S at low or high dose, single or two shots; a few received placebo; per-sample allocation not given. Day 63 after the first injection of vaccine or placebo was the sampling time. The V gene's germline CDR1 is SGHNT and CDR2 YENEEA. Germline trimming cut 4 bases from V and 4 bases from J; bases unmatched to any gene: 6. The CDR3 has 17 residues. Measured with immunoSEQ multiplex PCR; TCRdb has only the in-frame clones, and not every one. The sample holds over 400,000 clones; 89% are singletons and the top ten take 2.5% to 3%. The rearrangement links TRBV11-3 to TRBJ2-1, with 14 bases that match TRBD2. This clonotype was obtained from a person aged 18 to 65 who received the Ad26.COV2.S COVID-19 vaccine or a placebo. The sample consisted of peripheral blood, taken in a trial of Ad26.COV2.S vaccine versus placebo. CDR3 nucleotides: TGTGCCAGCAGCTCGGGACTAGCGGGAGAACCTTACAATGAGCAGTTCTTC. It codes for CASSSGLAGEPYNEQFF.